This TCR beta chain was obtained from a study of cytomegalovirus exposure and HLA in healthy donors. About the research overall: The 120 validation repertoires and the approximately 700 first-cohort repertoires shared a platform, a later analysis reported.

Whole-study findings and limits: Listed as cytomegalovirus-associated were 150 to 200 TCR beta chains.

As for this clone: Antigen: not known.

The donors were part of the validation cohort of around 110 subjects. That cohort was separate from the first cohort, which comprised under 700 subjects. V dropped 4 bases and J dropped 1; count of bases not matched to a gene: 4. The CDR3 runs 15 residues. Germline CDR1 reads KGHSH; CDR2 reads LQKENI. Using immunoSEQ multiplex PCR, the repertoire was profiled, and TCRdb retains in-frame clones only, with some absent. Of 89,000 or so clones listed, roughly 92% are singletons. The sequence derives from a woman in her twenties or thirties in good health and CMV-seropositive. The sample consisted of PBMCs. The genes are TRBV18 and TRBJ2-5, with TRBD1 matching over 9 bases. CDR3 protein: CASSRTGGGQETQYF. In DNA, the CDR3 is TGTGCCAGCTCACGCACAGGGGGCGGCCAAGAGACCCAGTACTTC.